Included here is one T cell receptor beta chain sequence, with context. The antigen remains undetermined. Looked up from germline, CDR1 is MNHEY and CDR2 is SVGAGI. This CDR3 has 13 residues. The J segment lost 7 bases and the V segment lost 5 bases, leaving 4 bases of the junction unmatched. With random hexamers, reverse transcription was performed on about 0.5 to 1 ug of RNA. Amplification of TCR beta CDR3 spanned 54 Vbeta and 13 Jbeta via immunoSEQ multiplex PCR. TCRdb independently ran MiXCR on the immunoSEQ multiplex PCR reads; one entry per CDR3 protein. The sample carries around 20,000 distinct CDR3 sequences, around 96% recorded once. The sample belongs to a study of CD8 T cells in Susac syndrome. Study findings and constraints: TCR sequencing and HLA analysis covered a relatively small number of individuals.

This clonotype was obtained from a human donor in good health. The sample comprised CD8+ T cells from PBMCs. The chain carries TRBV6-5 and TRBJ2-1, with 8 bases fitting TRBD2. The CDR3 DNA is TGTGCCAGCAGTCTCGGGAGGGGGAATGAGCAGTTCTTC. Translated, it gives CASSLGRGNEQFF.